Described below is a single TCR beta chain sequence and its context. Its target is unknown. A multiplex PCR was run with 60 Vbeta primers and 13 Jbeta primers. Some clones are missing from TCRdb's copy, which holds only in-frame ones; the method was immunoSEQ multiplex PCR. The sample carries tens of thousands of clones, around 80% recorded once. The data derive from a study of cytomegalovirus exposure and HLA in healthy donors. Study-wide results and caveats: The majority of CMV-associated TCR beta chains were reported as apparently HLA-restricted in a later analysis.

Germline values: CDR1 SGHRS, CDR2 YFSETQ. The CDR3 sequence is 15 residues long. Trimming removed 4 bases at V and 1 base at J, with 9 bases between. This chain links TRBV5-1 with TRBJ2-6, with TRBD1 as a possible D gene (6 bases). Specimen: PBMCs. The receptor comes from a man in his thirties or forties in good health and CMV-seronegative. The CDR3, as DNA: TGCGCCAGCAGCGGTGACAGGTCTGGGGCCAACGTCCTGACTTTC. Encoded protein: CASSGDRSGANVLTF.